This TCR beta chain was sequenced for a study of T cell responses to AZD1222 COVID-19 vaccine (dated by TCRdb to about 2021). Turning to the overall study: AZD1222 recipients with second doses at about 4 weeks or about 12 weeks were pooled, because spike-specific TCR depth and breadth did not differ between schedules. A total of 233 trial participants underwent TCR sequencing, of whom under 220 had received two doses of AZD1222 and approximately 26 had received two doses of the MenACWY control vaccine. Trial participants were enrolled by age into 18-55, 56-69 and 70-plus year subgroups, with roughly 160, 29 and 62 TCR-sequenced participants respectively.

For CDR1 and CDR2, the germline V gene lists SGHDN and FVKESK. At the junction V is shortened by 3 bases and J by 2 bases; bases outside the gene matches: 8. The CDR3 runs 16 residues from the cysteine to the phenylalanine. Only the CDR3 DNA is retained, 48 bases long and in frame from the first base. In the case of this clone: Its antigen is unknown. Per-base qualities were not stored, and no clone one base away is much larger.

The CDR3 regions of human TCRbeta chains were subjected to immunosequencing. The study's own analysis went as follows. Repertoire TCRs were matched against a reference library of SARS-CoV-2-specific TCRs generated with the MIRA antigen-specificity platform. Breadth meant the fraction of unique TCRs that were SARS-CoV-2-associated, whereas depth meant the fraction of total T cells that were SARS-CoV-2-associated. Using the MIRA data, each spike-specific TCR was mapped to the spike region that the TCR reacts to and placed in a CD4 or CD8 class. Log10-transformed breadth and depth values were compared by one-way ANOVA with Sidak's multiple comparisons tests. The source is immuneACCESS, and TCRdb retained only in-frame sequences with V and J called. Part of the clones is not carried over; for the studies checked, unresolved V genes explain less than half of this, and the remainder is unexplained. V and J calls and clone size come straight from that table; D and trimming were deduced from the DNA. In this sample the table shows roughly 120,000 clones, under 85% of which occur a single time. About 6% of the sample lies in the top ten.

What the research found in general, with its limitations: Most participants were white British and females outnumbered males, and the authors suggested that clonal diversity may have been underestimated. Nearly half of unique spike-specific TCRs reportedly recognized epitopes outside regions mutated in the B.1.351 and B.1.1.7 variants. After two AZD1222 doses, spike-specific TCR breadth and depth were significantly higher than at day 0 and than in MenACWY recipients. Conclusions about previously exposed vaccinees are limited because only five to seven AZD1222 recipients were SARS-CoV-2 seropositive at baseline. Because no day 14 peak-response samples were available, repertoires were characterized only after the peak T cell response. The 56-69-year group was small, and its depth increase did not reach significance, likely because of low power. The vaccine-associated CD4 TCRs covered the entire spike protein, and the dominant responses fell in regions 160-218 and 743-854.

Taken with the paper, the label for time point translates to: baseline before first vaccination. Vaccinee samples were obtained from the UK trials COV001 and COV002, which included a single-blind randomized controlled phase 2/3 trial of AZD1222 (ChAdOx1 nCoV-19) in healthy adults. For TCRbeta chain sequencing, PBMC samples were collected from trial participants at day 0 and at day 28 after the second dose. The material sequenced was peripheral blood, taken on day 0 of AZD1222 vaccination. This receptor was obtained from an adult in good health. Here the chain combines TRBV14 and TRBJ2-7, and 9 junctional nucleotides match TRBD1. The nucleotide sequence is given as TGTGCCAGCAGCCAGTTTACCGGGACAGGGCCCTACGAGCAGTACTTC. The resulting protein is CASSQFTGTGPYEQYF.